Listed here are 5 T cell receptor beta chains from one sample, sequenced in a study of graft-versus-host responses after intestinal transplantation. Their target antigens are unknown. The protocol was immunoSEQ multiplex PCR, while the TCRdb copy is restricted to in-frame clones and leaves out a portion. The data contain about 150,000 clones, around 90% of them singletons. The specimen was unstimulated CD4+ T cells sorted from spleen or lymph node cells, collected before intestinal transplant. Receptors originate from a human donor who received an intestinal transplant.

This clone appeared once. The CDR3 DNA sequence: TGTGCCAGCAGTTCGTCTAGCGGGGGGAACAATGAGCAGTTCTTC. This encodes CASSSSSGGNNEQFF. This chain joins TRBV11-1 and TRBJ2-1, with TRBD2 matching over 11 bases. CDR1 and CDR2 (germline): SGHAT, FQDESV (reference sequence). The trim removed 6 bases at V and 5 bases at J, leaving 6 bases unmatched. This CDR3 has 15 residues.

This chain links TRBV9 with TRBJ1-6; 7 nucleotides match TRBD1. Germline CDR1 reads SGDLS; CDR2 reads YYNGEE. This CDR3 region has 15 residues. With V trimmed by 3 bases and J by 7 bases, 7 bases remained unmatched. CDR3 in amino acids: CASSARDSQNSPLHF. DNA of the CDR3: TGTGCCAGCAGCGCCCGGGACAGCCAAAATTCACCCCTCCACTTT.

This chain uses TRBV6-6 with TRBJ2-2; possibly TRBD1 or TRBD2 for D (6 bases each). V was trimmed by 7 bases and J by 4 bases, leaving 10 bases between them. CDR1 MNHNY and CDR2 SVGAGI come from the germline V gene (reference sequence). The CDR3 loop spans 13 amino acids. The CDR3 protein is CASTGARTGELFF. In nucleotides, the CDR3 is TGTGCCAGCACGGGGGCCCGCACCGGGGAGCTGTTTTTT.

The chain combines TRBV6-5 with TRBJ1-1; D unresolved. Germline lookup yields CDR1 MNHEY and CDR2 SVGAGI. V shed 11 bases and J shed 1 base, with 14 bases lying between them. The length of the CDR3 is 13 residues. CDR3 nucleotide sequence: TGTGCCTCTGAGTACAGAGAGAACACTGAAGCTTTCTTT. Translated: CASEYRENTEAFF.

J is TRBJ2-3 and V is TRBV29-1; tentative D call: TRBD1 (5 bases). CDR3 size: 12 residues. CDR1 and CDR2 from the germline V gene are SQVTM and ANQGSEA. The germline V and J ends were trimmed by 3 bases and 3 bases, with 7 bases remaining between them. Here the CDR3 reads CSVDPGTDTQYF. CDR3 coding DNA: TGCAGCGTTGACCCAGGGACAGATACGCAGTATTTT.